Presented here are 10 T cell receptor beta chains from one specimen sequenced in a study of blood T cell repertoires in COVID-19. Sequenced by immunoSEQ multiplex PCR; TCRdb stores in-frame clones only, minus some. The table records some 220,000 clones, 84% of them present only once. The sample comprised peripheral blood. These receptor sequences come from a man aged 50 to 60 with acute or convalescent COVID-19.

The J gene is TRBJ1-1, the V gene TRBV5-1; the D is unclear. The germline V and J ends were trimmed by 1 base and 5 bases, with 12 bases remaining between them. The germline CDR1 and CDR2 sequences are SGHRS and YFSETQ. The CDR3 totals 14 residues. The CDR3 region is CASSLSGVDTEAFF. CDR3 nucleotide sequence: TGCGCCAGCAGCTTGTCAGGCGTAGATACTGAAGCTTTCTTT.

This clone was picked up one time. The chain joins TRBV18 to TRBJ2-5; 9 nucleotides align to TRBD1. This CDR3 comprises 14 residues. Per germline, CDR1 KGHSH and CDR2 LQKENI. With V trimmed by 1 base and J by 4 bases, 1 base remained unmatched. CDR3 sequence: CASSPLGQGETQYF. CDR3 DNA sequence: TGTGCCAGCTCACCACTGGGACAGGGAGAGACCCAGTACTTC. The whole variable domain, remainder taken from reference TRBV18 and TRBJ2-5, is NAGVMQNPRHLVRRRGQEARLRCSPMKGHSHVYWYRQLPEEGLKFMVYLQKENIIDESGMPKERFSAEFPKEGPSILRIQQVVRGDSAAYFCASSPLGQGETQYFGPGTRLLVL.

This sequence joins TRBV12-5 and TRBJ2-7; 7 bases fit TRBD2. In germline, CDR1 is LGHNT, CDR2 FRNRAP. The trim removed 7 bases at V and 5 bases at J, leaving 14 bases unmatched. The CDR3 contains 15 residues. DNA for the CDR3: TGTGCTAGTGCCTCTAGGGAGGGAGGGCCTAACGAGCAGTACTTC. Protein: CASASREGGPNEQYF.

The V gene is TRBV7-9, the J gene TRBJ1-2; the D is unclear. The V gene lost 4 bases and the J gene lost 8 bases, with 17 bases spanning the gap. Germline CDR1 and CDR2: SEHNR and FQNEAQ (reference sequence). CDR3 size: 14 residues. DNA of the CDR3: TGTGCCAGCAGCTCAGAGGTTCCGAGAGAGGGCTACACCTTC. It specifies CASSSEVPREGYTF.

J is TRBJ1-1 and V is TRBV23-1; D remains unclear. TRBV23-1 belongs to the ORF category, with a function that is uncertain. The CDR3 is 14 residues long. The V end was cut by 0 bases, the J end by 0 bases, with 5 bases between. The CDR3 nucleotides read TGCGCCAGCAGTCAATCGATAGTGAACACTGAAGCTTTCTTT. Residues: CASSQSIVNTEAFF.

The V and J genes are TRBV27 and TRBJ1-5, with TRBD1 as a possible D gene (5 bases). Germline V gives CDR1 MNHEY, CDR2 SMNVEV (reference sequence). CDR3 length: 15 residues. V was trimmed by 4 bases and J by 3 bases, leaving 13 bases between them. The CDR3 is CASSWQGGHNQPQHF. CDR3 coding DNA: TGTGCCAGCAGTTGGCAGGGAGGTCACAATCAGCCCCAGCATTTT.

This chain links TRBV5-4 with TRBJ1-3, with D unclear. The CDR3 runs to 16 residues. V lost 0 bases and J lost 5, with 15 bases in between. In germline, CDR1 is SGHNT, CDR2 YYREEE (reference sequence). CDR3 residues: CASSLELPGRRNTIYF. The CDR3 DNA follows: TGTGCCAGCAGCTTGGAACTTCCGGGTCGTAGAAACACCATATATTTT. The full variable domain, its missing parts supplied by reference TRBV5-4 and TRBJ1-3, is ETGVTQSPTHLIKTRGQQVTLRCSSQSGHNTVSWYQQALGQGPQFIFQYYREEENGRGNFPPRFSGLQFPNYSSELNVNALELDDSALYLCASSLELPGRRNTIYFGEGSWLTVV.

The rearrangement joins TRBV7-9 to TRBJ2-2; D unclear. The CDR3 has 16 amino acids. The germline V gene has CDR1 SEHNR and CDR2 FQNEAQ (reference sequence). V lost 2 bases and J 1 base, leaving 11 bases between the germline ends. DNA for the CDR3: TGTGCCAGCAGCTTAACCCACGGTCAGAACACCGGGGAGCTGTTTTTT. This encodes CASSLTHGQNTGELFF.

This chain uses TRBV7-9 with TRBJ2-1, with TRBD2 matching 9 bases. J was trimmed by 0 bases and V by 4 bases; bases with no gene match: 4. Germline CDR1 is SEHNR and CDR2 is FQNEAQ (reference sequence). This CDR3 is built from 16 residues. The CDR3 protein is CASSSRTSDSYNEQFF. CDR3 bases: TGTGCCAGCAGCTCTCGGACTAGCGACTCCTACAATGAGCAGTTCTTC.

This clone has more than one count but fewer than ten. This sequence joins TRBV5-1 and TRBJ1-2, with D hard to call. Deletions cut 2 bases from V and 3 bases from J, with 8 bases between. The CDR3 consists of 13 residues. CDR1 and CDR2 from the germline V gene are SGHRS and YFSETQ. CDR3 coding DNA: TGCGCCAGCAGCTTTGCAGCGGACTATGGCTACACCTTC. Translation gives CASSFAADYGYTF.